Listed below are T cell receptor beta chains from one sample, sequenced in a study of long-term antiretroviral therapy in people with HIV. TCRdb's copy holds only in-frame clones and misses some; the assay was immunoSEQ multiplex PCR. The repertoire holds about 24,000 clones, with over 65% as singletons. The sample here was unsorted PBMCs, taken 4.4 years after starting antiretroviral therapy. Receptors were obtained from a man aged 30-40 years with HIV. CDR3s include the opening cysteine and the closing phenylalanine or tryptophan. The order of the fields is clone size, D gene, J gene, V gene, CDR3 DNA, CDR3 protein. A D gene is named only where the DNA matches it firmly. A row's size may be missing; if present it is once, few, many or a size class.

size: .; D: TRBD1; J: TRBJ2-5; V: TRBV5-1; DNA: TGCGCCAGCAGCTTGGAGGTGACAGGGCAAGAGACCCAGTACTTC; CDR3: CASSLEVTGQETQYF
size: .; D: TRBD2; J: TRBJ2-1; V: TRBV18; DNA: TGTGCCAGCTCACCGCCGACTAGCGGGGGGGGTGCCAGGTATGAGCAGTTCTTC; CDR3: CASSPPTSGGGARYEQFF
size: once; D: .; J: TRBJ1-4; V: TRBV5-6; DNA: TGTGCCAGCAGCTTGGGTCCGGCAGCAACTAATGAAAAACTGTTTTTT; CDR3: CASSLGPAATNEKLFF
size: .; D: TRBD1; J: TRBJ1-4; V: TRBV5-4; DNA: TGTGCCAGCAGCCCAGACGGGACAGGCAATAATGAAAAACTGTTTTTT; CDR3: CASSPDGTGNNEKLFF
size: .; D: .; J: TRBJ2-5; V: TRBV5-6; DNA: TGTGCCAGCAACGATAAGGGATGGTACCAAGAGACCCAGTACTTC; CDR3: CASNDKGWYQETQYF
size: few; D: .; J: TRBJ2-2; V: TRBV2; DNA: TGTGCCAGCACGGGACTCAACACCGGGGAGCTGTTTTTT; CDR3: CASTGLNTGELFF
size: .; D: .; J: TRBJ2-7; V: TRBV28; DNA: TGTGCCAGCAGTTTCGGCGTTGGGGGGTACGAGCAGTACTTC; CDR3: CASSFGVGGYEQYF
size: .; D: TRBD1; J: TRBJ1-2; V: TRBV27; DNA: TGTGCCAGCAGTTCACGGGACAGAGCCTATGGCTACACCTTC; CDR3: CASSSRDRAYGYTF
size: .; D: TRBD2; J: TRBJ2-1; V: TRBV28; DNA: TGTGCCAGCACTTTCGGAGGGAGGGGCTCCTACAATGAGCAGTTCTTC; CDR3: CASTFGGRGSYNEQFF
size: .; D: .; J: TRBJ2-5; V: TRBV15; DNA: TGTGCCACCAGCTCCCCGGATGACCCAATAGAGACCCAGTACTTC; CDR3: CATSSPDDPIETQYF
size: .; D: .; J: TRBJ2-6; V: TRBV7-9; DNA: TGTGCCAGCAGCTTAGCGAAGGGGGCTGGGGCCAACGTCCTGACTTTC; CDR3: CASSLAKGAGANVLTF
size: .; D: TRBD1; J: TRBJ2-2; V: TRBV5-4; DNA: TGTGCCAGCAGCTTGGTCGGGGGACAGGGAAGGACCGGGGAGCTGTTTTTT; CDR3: CASSLVGGQGRTGELFF
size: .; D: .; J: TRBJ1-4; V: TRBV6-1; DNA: TGTGCCAGCAGCGAAGGACAGAGTTTAAATGAAAAACTGTTTTTT; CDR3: CASSEGQSLNEKLFF
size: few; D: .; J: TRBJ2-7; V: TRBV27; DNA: TGTGCCAGCAGTCCAAGTACACCCTACGAGCAGTACTTC; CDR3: CASSPSTPYEQYF
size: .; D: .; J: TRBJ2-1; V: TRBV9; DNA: TGTGCCAGCAGCGTAGGTACAGGGCCCTACAATGAGCAGTTCTTC; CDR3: CASSVGTGPYNEQFF
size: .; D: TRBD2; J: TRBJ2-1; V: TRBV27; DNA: TGTGCCAGCAGTTTATGGGCTAGCGGGGGCAATGAGCAGTTCTTC; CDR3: CASSLWASGGNEQFF
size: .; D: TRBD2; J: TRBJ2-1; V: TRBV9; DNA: TGTGCCAGCAGACCCTCCGGGACTAGCTTTGAGCAGTTCTTC; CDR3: CASRPSGTSFEQFF
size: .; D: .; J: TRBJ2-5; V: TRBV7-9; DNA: TGTGCCAGCAGCTTAGAGGGACCCGGTTTAGGGACCCAGTACTTC; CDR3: CASSLEGPGLGTQYF
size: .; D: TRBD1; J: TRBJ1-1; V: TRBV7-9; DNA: TGTGCCAGCAGCTTAGGGGACAGGGGGACCGCTTTCTTT; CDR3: CASSLGDRGTAFF
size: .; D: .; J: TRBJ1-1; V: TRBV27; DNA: TGTGCCAGCAGCCTCGGGGGGGCAAACACTGAAGCTTTCTTT; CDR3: CASSLGGANTEAFF
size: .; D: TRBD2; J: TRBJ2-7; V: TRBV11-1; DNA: TGTGCCAGCAGTCTCAACCACCTAAAGCGGGAGAATGCCTACGAGCAGTACTTC; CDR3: CASSLNHLKRENAYEQYF
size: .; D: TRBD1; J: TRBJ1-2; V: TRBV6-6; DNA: TGTGCCAGCAGTCGACAGGGGGCCAACTATGGCTACACCTTC; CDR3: CASSRQGANYGYTF
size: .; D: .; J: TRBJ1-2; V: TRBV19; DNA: TGTGCCAGTAGGACCGGACAACCCATTGGCTACACCTTC; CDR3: CASRTGQPIGYTF
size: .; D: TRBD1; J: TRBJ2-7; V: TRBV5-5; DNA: TGTGCCAGCAGCTGGGACAGGCTGAGCTCCTACGAGCAGTACTTC; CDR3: CASSWDRLSSYEQYF
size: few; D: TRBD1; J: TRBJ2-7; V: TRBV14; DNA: TGTGCCAGCAGCCATCCGGGACAGGGTGCCTACGAGCAGTACTTC; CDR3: CASSHPGQGAYEQYF
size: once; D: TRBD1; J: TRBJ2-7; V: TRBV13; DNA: TGTGCCAGCAGCCCGGACAGGGTTGGCTACGAGCAGTACTTC; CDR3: CASSPDRVGYEQYF
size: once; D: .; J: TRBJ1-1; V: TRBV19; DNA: TGTGCCAGTAGGGTCGGCACTGAAGCTTTCTTT; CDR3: CASRVGTEAFF
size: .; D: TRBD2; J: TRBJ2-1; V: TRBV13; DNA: TGTGCCAGCAGCCTGGGGACTAGCGCGAGCTCCTACAATGAGCAGTTCTTC; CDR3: CASSLGTSASSYNEQFF
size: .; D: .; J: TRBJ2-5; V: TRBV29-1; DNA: TGCAGCGGGGCTGGGGGTCAGCTTAACCAAGAGACCCAGTACTTC; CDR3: CSGAGGQLNQETQYF
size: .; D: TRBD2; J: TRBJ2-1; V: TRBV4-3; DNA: TGCGCCAGCAGCCAAACTAGCGGCTCCTACAATGAGCAGTTCTTC; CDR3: CASSQTSGSYNEQFF
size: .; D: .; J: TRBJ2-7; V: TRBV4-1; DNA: TGCGCCAGCAGCCAAACCGACAGCGCCTACGAGCAGTACTTC; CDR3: CASSQTDSAYEQYF
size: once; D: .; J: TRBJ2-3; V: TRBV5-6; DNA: TGTGCCAGCCGCTCCAGGGGGGCAGATACGCAGTATTTT; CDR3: CASRSRGADTQYF
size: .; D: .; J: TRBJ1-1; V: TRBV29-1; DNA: TGCAGCGCTCAGGACTATGAAGCTTTCTTT; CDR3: CSAQDYEAFF
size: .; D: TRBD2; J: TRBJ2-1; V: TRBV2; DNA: TGTGCCAGCAGCCCCGTTAGACTAGCGGGGTGGTACAATGAGCAGTTCTTC; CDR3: CASSPVRLAGWYNEQFF
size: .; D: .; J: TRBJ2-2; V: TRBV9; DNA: TGTGCCAGCAGCGCCCCGTGGACAGACGTCACCGGGGAGCTGTTTTTT; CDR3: CASSAPWTDVTGELFF
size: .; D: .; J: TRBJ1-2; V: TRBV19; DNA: TGTGCCAGTAGTACAAAAAGGGACAACTATGGCTACACCTTC; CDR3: CASSTKRDNYGYTF
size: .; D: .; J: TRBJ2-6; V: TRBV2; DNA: TGTGCCAGCAGTGAAGCGTCAGGGTCACATCCAGGGGCCAACGTCCTGACTTTC; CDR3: CASSEASGSHPGANVLTF
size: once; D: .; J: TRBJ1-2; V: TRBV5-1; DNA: TGCGCCAGCAGCTTGGATCGGGGTTTCGATGGCTACACCTTC; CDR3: CASSLDRGFDGYTF
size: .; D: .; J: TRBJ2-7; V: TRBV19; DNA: TGTGCCAGTAGTATCAGGGGGGACGACGAGCAGTACTTC; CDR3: CASSIRGDDEQYF
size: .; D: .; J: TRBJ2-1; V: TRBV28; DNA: TGTGCCAGCAGTTTATCCCTCGGGGGAGGCCGGTACAATGAGCAGTTCTTC; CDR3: CASSLSLGGGRYNEQFF
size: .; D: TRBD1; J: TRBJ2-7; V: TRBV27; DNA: TGTGCCAGCAGTTATCAGGGGGCGGGGTACGAGCAGTACTTC; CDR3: CASSYQGAGYEQYF
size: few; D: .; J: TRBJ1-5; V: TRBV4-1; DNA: TGCGCCAGCAGCCAAGAAATGAGTTTGTCAGCCGGGCATTTT; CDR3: CASSQEMSLSAGHF
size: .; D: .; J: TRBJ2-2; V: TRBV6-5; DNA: TGTGCCAGCAGTCCGGCAGTCATGAACACCGGGGAGCTGTTTTTT; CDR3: CASSPAVMNTGELFF
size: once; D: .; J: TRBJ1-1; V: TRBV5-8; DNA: TGTGCCAGCAGCCGAGGACAGACGAACACTGAAGCTTTCTTT; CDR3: CASSRGQTNTEAFF
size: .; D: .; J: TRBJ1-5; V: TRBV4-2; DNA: TGTGCCAGCAGCCAAGACAGGGGTAGCAATCAGCCCCAGCATTTT; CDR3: CASSQDRGSNQPQHF
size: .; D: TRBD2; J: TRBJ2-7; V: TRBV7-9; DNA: TGTGCCAGCGAAATGGGGGGGGGCTACGAGCAGTACTTC; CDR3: CASEMGGGYEQYF
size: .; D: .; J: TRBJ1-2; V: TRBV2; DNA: TGTGCCAGCATGTCGACGGACAACGACTATGGCTACACCTTC; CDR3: CASMSTDNDYGYTF
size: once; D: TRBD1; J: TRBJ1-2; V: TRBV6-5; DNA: TGTGCCAGCAGTCCAGCGACAGGGACGGATGGCTACACCTTC; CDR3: CASSPATGTDGYTF
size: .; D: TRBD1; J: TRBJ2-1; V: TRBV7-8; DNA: TGTGCCAGCAGCTTAGTTCTTGCAGGGGGCGTTTTAGGGGAGCAGTTCTTC; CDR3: CASSLVLAGGVLGEQFF